The T cell receptor (beta chain) described here comes from a study of OX40 agonist ivuxolimab in advanced cancers. Across the whole study: In three patients, partial responses were observed, one with hepatocellular carcinoma and two with cutaneous melanoma.

On this clone itself: As yet, its antigen is unknown.

TCRdb's copy holds only in-frame clones and misses some; the assay was immunoSEQ multiplex PCR. The repertoire holds some 50,000 clones, with about 86% as singletons. CDR1 is ENHRY, CDR2 SYGVKD, per germline. V lost 2 bases, J lost 7 bases, and 11 bases lay in between. The CDR3 length is 13 residues. Study-level points and caveats: In the 0.1-3.0 mg/kg groups, partial responders showed among the lowest expansion.

The rearrangement uses TRBV10-3 and TRBJ1-2, with D unresolved. The material sequenced was CD4+ or CD8+ T cells sorted from blood, taken in a trial of the OX40 agonist ivuxolimab. This TCR derives from an adult with an advanced solid tumor such as melanoma, head and neck, liver or kidney cancer. CDR3 amino acids: CAISEAESGGYTF. The DNA for the CDR3 is TGTGCCATCAGTGAGGCCGAATCGGGTGGCTACACCTTC.